This T cell receptor beta chain emerged from a study of blood T cell repertoires in COVID-19. Trimming took 4 bases from V and 5 from J, leaving 11 bases between them. The CDR3 runs 12 residues. Germline CDR1 reads SQVTM; CDR2 reads ANQGSEA. TCRdb's copy holds only in-frame clones and misses some; the assay was immunoSEQ multiplex PCR. This table holds hundreds of thousands of clones, around 91% found once. This TCR was sampled from a woman aged 18-29 years who had recovered from COVID-19. The sample consisted of peripheral blood. The chain combines TRBV29-1 with TRBJ1-2; possibly TRBD1 for D (6 bases). CDR3: CSVGQDGYGYTF. CDR3 in DNA: TGCAGCGTTGGACAGGATGGTTATGGCTACACCTTC.